The following is a T cell receptor (beta chain) sequence with its context. Its antigen is unidentified. Germline loops: CDR1 SNHLY, CDR2 FYNNEI. V was pared by 4 bases and J by 7 bases, with 4 bases of the junction left unmatched. This CDR3 is built from 15 residues. This entry comes from a study of shared clonotypes between healthy human individuals. Study in general: Donors consisted of two women and a few men between 18 and 49.

Roughly 30,000 T cell genomes, or 300 to 350 ng DNA, went into unsorted PBMC replicate PCRs. The table came from immunoSEQ multiplex PCR; TCRdb's copy has only in-frame clones and leaves some out. The sample yields some 490,000 clones, approximately 80% seen once. Findings of the study overall: Represented genetic and exposure-history diversity was restricted by having few donors.

Sequences were obtained from PBMCs. This TCR was sampled from a woman in her forties in good health. Some clones in this sample may be carry-over from other donors' samples. The chain joins TRBV2 to TRBJ2-2, with TRBD2 matching over 12 bases. The DNA for the CDR3 is TGTGCCAGCAGTGGACTAGCGGGAGAAGTCGGGGAGCTGTTTTTT. Translating it yields CASSGLAGEVGELFF.